This TCR beta chain was sequenced in a study of shared clonotypes between healthy human individuals. Study-wide points: Memory subsets had estimated richness that was generally smaller than that of naive subsets.

Remarks on this clone: Its antigen is not known.

Using immunoSEQ multiplex PCR, the repertoire was profiled, and TCRdb retains in-frame clones only, with some absent. Among approximately 980,000 clones listed, around 80% were seen once. The V gene end was trimmed by 8 bases and the J gene end by 6 bases; junction bases not matched to a gene: 8. Germline loops: CDR1 SQVTM, CDR2 ANQGSEA. The CDR3 runs 12 residues. The source material was memory CD4+ T cells sorted from blood. The subset here: CD45RA-negative fraction. The sequence came from a man aged 18 to 30 in good health. The J gene is TRBJ2-3, the V gene TRBV29-1, with 7 bases matching TRBD1. In DNA, the CDR3 is TGCAGCTTCCAGGGGGTTGGGGATACGCAGTATTTT. It yields the protein CSFQGVGDTQYF.